This T cell receptor beta chain was retrieved from a study of shared clonotypes between healthy human individuals. About the research overall: Each donor had three CD4 naive, three CD4 memory, two CD8 naive and one CD8 memory plate.

Sequenced by immunoSEQ multiplex PCR; TCRdb stores in-frame clones only, minus some. This sample yields approximately 82,000 clones, of which over 55% are seen a single time; 51% belongs to the top ten. CDR1 and CDR2 (germline): SNHLY, FYNNEI. This CDR3 has 14 residues. V was clipped by 1 base and J by 7 bases, with 14 bases between them. CD8 memory combined CD45RO+ cells with CCR7-negative CD45RA+ TemRA cells. Sequenced: memory CD8+ T cells sorted from blood. Subset defined: CD45RO+ cells pooled with CCR7-negative TemRA cells. This receptor was taken from a man aged 25 to 40 in good health. The chain is built from TRBV2 and TRBJ2-7; D remains ambiguous. The CDR3 nucleotides are TGTGCCAGCAGTGAAGGGTATACCATGGGAGAGCAGTACTTC. It is translated as CASSEGYTMGEQYF.